One T cell receptor (beta chain) is described in this entry. Its antigen is unknown. The sample originates from a study of identical twins. Study conclusions and caveats: Invariant MAIT and iNKT cells are populations that could partly confound zero-insertion analyses. Abundant beta clonotypes from cord blood bore fewer insertions; memory repertoires lacked this pattern. In beta out-of-frame sequences, the excess sharing between twins was weaker.

V lost 5 bases and J 3 bases, leaving 18 bases between the germline ends. This CDR3 region has 16 residues. CDR1 is SGHVS and CDR2 is FNYEAQ in the germline V gene. A universal primer site was added by template switching, and unique molecular identifiers were carried by the cDNA. TCRdb passed the 5' RACE reads through MiXCR, listing each CDR3 protein once. The repertoire includes some 590,000 distinct CDR3 sequences, more than 9% of them detected once, and around 3.1% sits in the top ten. This same sample was also part of a study on yellow fever vaccine responses in identical twins.

This sequence was found in a woman aged 18-29 years in good health. The sequenced material came from PBMCs. The chain employs TRBV7-6 and TRBJ2-3, with D possibly being TRBD1 (5 bases). The CDR3 DNA follows: TGTGCCAGCAGCCCCTGGACACAACGGCCGACAGATACGCAGTATTTT. Protein: CASSPWTQRPTDTQYF.